This entry is about one T cell receptor beta chain. The antigen it recognizes is unknown. Per-base quality was not reported, and no clone a single base away is much larger than it. The data belong to a study of identifying expanded T cells in peripheral blood (dated by TCRdb to about 2019). At the level of the whole study: Separate aliquots of the same genomic DNA pool were sequenced to produce technical replicates, and four replicates were compared in pairs.

There are 14 amino acids in the CDR3, from cysteine to phenylalanine inclusive. The CDR3 DNA has 42 bases and is translated from base 1. CDR1 SGHKS and CDR2 YYEKEE were looked up in the germline V gene (reference sequence). V is shortened by 1 base, J by 14 bases, and the region joining them spans 21 bases. The full study reports these points: In all healthy donors, the variance in clone template counts between samples taken approximately 15 days apart rose significantly as total template count increased. The authors expected biological variance in healthy repertoires might increase further over much longer intervals such as months to years. The beta-binomial model significantly reduced the number of clones called differentially abundant and the false-positive rate across all healthy-donor time intervals. The binomial model flagged around 1.2 differentially abundant clones between technical replicates, compared with approximately 15 over approximately 2 weeks and approximately 20 over about 4 weeks.

During the collection period, no immune events, such as infections, were documented for the healthy donors. Healthy-donor blood repertoires served as a training cohort to calibrate time-dependent variance in a beta-binomial model of T-cell clone differential abundance. The training cohort comprised 10 healthy donors, 3 female and 7 male. The donors were between roughly 29 and 70 years old, with an average age of about 45 years. Whole blood, obtained from a commercial supplier, was collected from each healthy donor at three time points spaced roughly 14 days apart. Genomic DNA was extracted from unsorted whole blood for immunosequencing. TCRbeta CDR3 regions were profiled with the immunoSEQ Assay using bias-controlled multiplex PCR amplification of genomic DNA. The paper's data handling went like this. The absolute abundance of each unique TCRbeta CDR3 region was quantified after sequences were collapsed and filtered. Differential abundance was tested with a binomial (Fisher-equivalent) model and with a beta-binomial model adding time-dependent variance fitted from healthy donors. Clones with fewer than 5 combined templates were removed, and a clone was called differentially abundant if the clone's Benjamini-Hochberg FDR was below 0.01. In the beta-binomial model, variance was expressed as a function of the total template count across the two samples, in the form v = (b*log(k)+a)^2. The source is immuneACCESS, and TCRdb retained only in-frame sequences with V and J called. Part of the clones is not carried over; for the studies checked, unresolved V genes explain less than half of this, and the remainder is unexplained. Clonal size and the V and J genes are those of that table, whereas D and trimming came from the DNA. The sample yields 120,000 or so clones; more than 75% were counted once. Of the sample, about 3.1% is held by the ten largest clones.

The sequenced material came from blood. This TCR derives from a person aged 18-69 years in good health. The chain was built from TRBV5-5 and TRBJ1-1; no confident D gene assignment can be made. In nucleotides, the sequence is TGTGCCAGCAGCTTGCCCCGGGCTCCCTCGGGTGGGTTCTTT. Translated, this gives CASSLPRAPSGGFF.